A selection of T cell receptor beta chains follows, all from one sample in a study of OX40 agonist ivuxolimab in advanced cancers. TCRdb keeps only in-frame clones here, not all; method: immunoSEQ multiplex PCR. Among around 24,000 clones, around four fifths were seen once, and the ten largest hold 26%. The starting material was CD4+ or CD8+ T cells sorted from blood, obtained in a trial of the OX40 agonist ivuxolimab. These receptors all stem from an adult with an advanced solid tumor such as melanoma, head and neck, liver or kidney cancer. Each CDR3 is given with its conserved first and last residue. A D gene is named only where the DNA matches it firmly. The size entry is marked missing in some rows and otherwise reads once, few, many or a size class.

d_call clone_size j_call v_call cdr3_nt cdr3_aa
TRBD1 NA TRBJ2-1 TRBV15 TGTGCCACCAGCAGAGGTAGACAGGGCCTACACAATGAGCAGTTCTTC CATSRGRQGLHNEQFF
TRBD1 NA TRBJ1-2 TRBV7-8 TGTGCCAGCAGCTTAAGACCGACAGGGCGACGAGGCTACACCTTC CASSLRPTGRRGYTF
NA NA TRBJ1-2 TRBV7-6 TGTGCCAGCAGCTTAACCGCAGCGGGCGACTATGGCTACACCTTC CASSLTAAGDYGYTF
NA NA TRBJ2-7 TRBV27 TGTGCCAGCAGTTTAGGGGATAGAGGGCTCTCCTACGAGCAGTACTTC CASSLGDRGLSYEQYF
TRBD2 NA TRBJ2-1 TRBV5-6 TGTGCCAGCAGCTTGGATCTAGCGGGAGGGTTCACCTACAATGAGCAGTTCTTC CASSLDLAGGFTYNEQFF
NA NA TRBJ2-7 TRBV28 TGTGCCAGCCGCGACTCCTACGAGCAGTACTTC CASRDSYEQYF
NA few TRBJ1-1 TRBV11-3 TGTGCCAGCAGCTATGGGAGGGCTGAAGCTTTCTTT CASSYGRAEAFF
TRBD1 NA TRBJ1-1 TRBV19 TGTGCCAGTAGTATCCGCACCGGGACAGCCCTTTCTCGGGACACTGAAGCTTTCTTT CASSIRTGTALSRDTEAFF
NA once TRBJ2-1 TRBV20-1 TGCAGTGCCATCATTTACAATGAGCAGTTCTTC CSAIIYNEQFF
TRBD2 NA TRBJ2-7 TRBV19 TGTGCCAGTAGTATAGCAACTAGCGGGGCCTACGAGCAGTACTTC CASSIATSGAYEQYF
NA once TRBJ2-3 TRBV9 TGTGCCAGCAGCCCTTGGACCAGCACAGATACGCAGTATTTT CASSPWTSTDTQYF
NA NA TRBJ1-2 TRBV6-5 TGTGCCAGCAGTTACTTGCCAGGGAACGGCTACACCTTC CASSYLPGNGYTF
NA NA TRBJ2-2 TRBV27 TGTGCCAGCAGTTTGGGGACAAACACCGGGGAGCTGTTTTTT CASSLGTNTGELFF
NA few TRBJ2-2 TRBV4-1 TGCGCCAGCAGCTACCGACAGCTGAGTGACGGGGAGCTGTTTTTT CASSYRQLSDGELFF
NA NA TRBJ1-2 TRBV7-9 TGTGCCAGCAGCTCCTACAGTAACTATGGCTACACCTTC CASSSYSNYGYTF
NA NA TRBJ1-2 TRBV2 TGTGCCAGCAGTGAAGGCAGAAACTATGGCTACACCTTC CASSEGRNYGYTF
TRBD1 NA TRBJ2-1 TRBV5-6 TGTGCCAGCAGTGGGGGACAGGGACGAAAATACAATGAGCAGTTCTTC CASSGGQGRKYNEQFF
NA NA TRBJ1-1 TRBV28 TGTGCCAGCAGTTTAAGGGGGACGGACACTGAAGCTTTCTTT CASSLRGTDTEAFF
TRBD2 NA TRBJ2-7 TRBV11-2 TGTGCCAGCAGCTCGGGACTAGCGGGGTCCTCCTACGAGCAGTACTTC CASSSGLAGSSYEQYF
TRBD2 NA TRBJ2-5 TRBV7-7 TGTGCCAGCAGCTCCCCGACTAGCGGGAGGGGGGAGACCCAGTACTTC CASSSPTSGRGETQYF
TRBD2 NA TRBJ2-3 TRBV4-2 TGTGCCAGCAGCCCCATGGGACTAGCGGCGCGCACAGATACGCAGTATTTT CASSPMGLAARTDTQYF
NA once TRBJ2-3 TRBV7-3 TGTGCCAGCAGTTCATATGAGGACGCGCTAGGGCAGTATTTT CASSSYEDALGQYF
NA NA TRBJ2-5 TRBV6-5 TGTGCCAGCAGTGGGGGCCAAGAGACCCAGTACTTC CASSGGQETQYF
NA NA TRBJ2-3 TRBV30 TGTGCCTGGAGTGGGGGGACTCGCACAGATACGCAGTATTTT CAWSGGTRTDTQYF
NA NA TRBJ1-4 TRBV28 TGTGCCAGCAGACCCGGGACTTGGGCAGCAAAACTGTTTTTT CASRPGTWAAKLFF
NA NA TRBJ2-7 TRBV6-5 TGTGCCAGCAGTTACTCGGCGCGCGGCGAGCAGTACTTC CASSYSARGEQYF
NA NA TRBJ2-3 TRBV21-1 TGTGCCAGCAGCAACTCACAGGGTTTTAGCACAGATACGCAGTATTTT CASSNSQGFSTDTQYF
NA NA TRBJ1-1 TRBV30 TGTGCCTGGAGCTCCGGGACCACTGAAGCTTTCTTT CAWSSGTTEAFF
TRBD1 NA TRBJ1-4 TRBV7-9 TGTGCCAGCAGCTCCGGGACAGGGGAGTATGAAAAACTGTTTTTT CASSSGTGEYEKLFF
NA NA TRBJ2-7 TRBV27 TGTGCCAGCAGTCCCGTCGGGCCCTACGAGCAGTACTTC CASSPVGPYEQYF
NA NA TRBJ1-2 TRBV5-8 TGTGCCAGCAGCTTGACACAGGGATTCAATGGCTACACCTTC CASSLTQGFNGYTF
NA NA TRBJ2-7 TRBV7-9 TGTGCCAGCAGCTCACTAGTTCCCGAGCAGTACTTC CASSSLVPEQYF
NA few TRBJ1-3 TRBV9 TGTGCCAGCAGCGTAGAGGGCTCTGGAAACACCATATATTTT CASSVEGSGNTIYF
TRBD2 NA TRBJ2-7 TRBV30 TGTGCCGGAAGTTCCCCGGGAGGGAGGGGCGAGCAGTACTTC CAGSSPGGRGEQYF
NA NA TRBJ2-7 TRBV5-1 TGCGCCAGCAGCGAGGAGCTCTACGGCGAGCAGTACTTC CASSEELYGEQYF
TRBD1 NA TRBJ1-1 TRBV9 TGTGCCAGCAGCGGACCGGGACAGGGCTCTGAAGCTTTCTTT CASSGPGQGSEAFF
TRBD1 once TRBJ2-2 TRBV29-1 TGCAGCGGACAGGGGGGAACCGGGGAGCTGTTTTTT CSGQGGTGELFF
TRBD1 NA TRBJ1-2 TRBV14 TGTGCCAGCAGCCAAGATAGACAGGGGAGAGGTGGCTACACCTTC CASSQDRQGRGGYTF
NA NA TRBJ2-2 TRBV4-3 TGCGCCAGCAGCCTCAATAGGAGAGAGGAGCTGTTTTTT CASSLNRREELFF
NA NA TRBJ2-1 TRBV4-1 TGCGCCAGCAGCCAAGGGGCGACCTACAATGAGCAGTTCTTC CASSQGATYNEQFF
TRBD1 NA TRBJ2-6 TRBV5-5 TGTGCCAGCAGCTTGGGCCAGGGGGCTTCTATTGGGGCCAACGTCCTGACTTTC CASSLGQGASIGANVLTF
NA NA TRBJ2-7 TRBV6-5 TGTGCCAGCAGTGAGGATCAGGGAGGCGAGCAGTACTTC CASSEDQGGEQYF
NA NA TRBJ2-7 TRBV7-6 TGTGCCAGCAGCCTCGGGCAGGGGCTCTCCTACGAGCAGTACTTC CASSLGQGLSYEQYF
TRBD1 NA TRBJ1-4 TRBV13 TGTGCCAGCAGCTTCGGGACAGGCACAAATGAAAAACTGTTTTTT CASSFGTGTNEKLFF
NA NA TRBJ2-7 TRBV6-1 TGTGCCAGCAGTGAATTCGTTGTAGAATCCGCCCACGAGCAGTACTTC CASSEFVVESAHEQYF
NA NA TRBJ2-1 TRBV9 TGTGCCAGCAGCGTAGAAGCCTATGAGGAGCAGTTCTTC CASSVEAYEEQFF
NA NA TRBJ2-1 TRBV28 TGTGCCAGCAGTTTAATCTTGAGCTCCTACAATGAGCAGTTCTTC CASSLILSSYNEQFF
NA NA TRBJ2-3 TRBV7-3 TGTGCCAGCAGCTTAAACGGGCTAGTCCTAGATACGCAGTATTTT CASSLNGLVLDTQYF
TRBD1 few TRBJ2-3 TRBV7-6 TGTGCCAGCAGCTTCGGACAGGGGACAGATACGCAGTATTTT CASSFGQGTDTQYF
NA NA TRBJ1-6 TRBV29-1 TGCAGCGTTGACCTCATGAGCAGGCCTCGGAATTCACCCCTCCACTTT CSVDLMSRPRNSPLHF
TRBD1 few TRBJ1-2 TRBV28 TGTGCCAGCAGTCTCTATCGGACAGGGTATGGCTACACCTTC CASSLYRTGYGYTF
NA NA TRBJ2-1 TRBV4-1 TGCGCCAGCAGCCAAGAGTACTACAATGAGCAGTTCTTC CASSQEYYNEQFF
NA NA TRBJ2-2 TRBV28 TGTGCTCTGGGGGGCACCGGGGAGCTGTTTTTT CALGGTGELFF
NA NA TRBJ1-5 TRBV27 TGTGCCAGCAGTTCCGGCCTTTATAGCAATCAGCCCCAGCATTTT CASSSGLYSNQPQHF
TRBD1 NA TRBJ1-3 TRBV13 TGTGCCAGCAGCCCGGACAGGGGTGGAGACACCATATATTTT CASSPDRGGDTIYF
NA few TRBJ2-1 TRBV19 TGTGCCAGTAGGGAGGAATCTAGGGGGGTCAATGAGCAGTTCTTC CASREESRGVNEQFF
NA NA TRBJ2-3 TRBV27 TGTGCCAGCAGTTTAGTGACAGGACACACAGATACGCAGTATTTT CASSLVTGHTDTQYF